The present T cell receptor (beta chain) was sequenced within a study of long-term antiretroviral therapy in people with HIV. Version v3.0 of the immunoSEQ assay ran at survey level. Generated by immunoSEQ multiplex PCR, the TCRdb table keeps only in-frame clones and is missing some. The sample holds 25,000 to 30,000 clones; roughly 80% are singletons and the top ten take 13% to 15%. This clone has a single count. This CDR3 has 16 amino acids. V was clipped by 1 base and J by 0 bases, with 9 bases between them. Germline-derived CDR1 and CDR2 are LGHNA and YSLEER. All participants with HIV were treated in the United States.

The V call is TRBV4-3, the J call TRBJ1-4; D ambiguous. This material consisted of unsorted PBMCs, taken 2.9 years after starting antiretroviral therapy. The sequence derives from a middle-aged man with HIV. The CDR3 DNA reads TGCGCCAGCAGCCAAGGCCAGCGCACAACTAATGAAAAACTGTTTTTT. Protein sequence: CASSQGQRTTNEKLFF.